Sequencing of this T cell receptor (beta chain) was carried out in a study of T cell responses to AZD1222 COVID-19 vaccine. Findings and caveats of the study: A mostly white British donor set with more females was recruited, and clonal diversity was possibly underestimated. CD4 TCRs linked to vaccination spanned spike, dominating at 160-218 and 743-854.

As concerns this clone: Its antigen remains unidentified.

Repertoires were generated with immunoSEQ multiplex PCR, while TCRdb's copy carries only in-frame clones and drops some. Of approximately 140,000 clones in the sample, 80% to 95% were seen once. V was clipped by 6 bases and J by 1 base, with 12 bases between them. The CDR3 loop spans 15 amino acids. Germline CDR1 is KGHSH and CDR2 is LQKENI. This TCR came from an adult who received the AZD1222 COVID-19 vaccine. This chain connects TRBV18 to TRBJ2-2; D is perhaps TRBD2 (6 bases). The sequences come from peripheral blood, collected 28 days after the second AZD1222 dose. Here the CDR3 reads CASSRDSVNTGELFF. DNA of the CDR3: TGTGCCAGCTCTCGGGACTCGGTGAACACCGGGGAGCTGTTTTTT.